This is a list of T cell receptor beta chains from one sample in a study of beta chain features in type 1 diabetes. The assay was immunoSEQ multiplex PCR, and TCRdb's table has in-frame clones only and misses some. The repertoire consists of approximately 140,000 clones, with 6.9% occurring once and the leading ten covering 1.1% to 1.5%. The sequencing input was central memory CD4+ T cells from blood. These receptors all stem from a young woman in good health. The CDR3 runs from the conserved cysteine through the conserved F or W. D genes are given only for firm matches. The size entry is marked missing in some rows and otherwise reads once, few, many or a size class.

>few|TRBD1|TRBV7-3|TRBJ2-4
TGTGCCAGCAGCCACCGGGACAGCAAAAACATTCAGTACTTC
CASSHRDSKNIQYF
>many|NA|TRBV29-1|TRBJ2-5
TGCAGCGTTCTATTGCAAGAGACCCAGTACTTC
CSVLLQETQYF
>NA|NA|TRBV2|TRBJ2-2
TGTGCCAGCAGCCTACAGGGAATCGGGGAGCTGTTTTTT
CASSLQGIGELFF
>few|TRBD2|TRBV7-2|TRBJ2-3
TGTGCCAGCAGCTTGGCCGGGACTAGCGGCACAGATACGCAGTATTTT
CASSLAGTSGTDTQYF
>NA|TRBD2|TRBV7-2|TRBJ2-3
TGTGCCAGCAGCGCGGGACTAGCGGGACCCACAGATACGCAGTATTTT
CASSAGLAGPTDTQYF
>NA|NA|TRBV30|TRBJ2-4
TGTGCCTGGAGTGGTAATAGAGGAACGGATCAGTACTTC
CAWSGNRGTDQYF
>NA|NA|TRBV6-5|TRBJ2-3
TGTGCCAGCAGTCCCCGGAGGCGTAGTACAGATACGCAGTATTTT
CASSPRRRSTDTQYF
>NA|TRBD2|TRBV14|TRBJ2-3
TGTGCCAGCAGCGAAAGTCCGGGACTAGGCACAGATACGCAGTATTTT
CASSESPGLGTDTQYF
>many|NA|TRBV29-1|TRBJ1-4
TGCAGCGCGGGGGGATATGAAAAACTGTTTTTT
CSAGGYEKLFF
>NA|NA|TRBV28|TRBJ2-7
TGTGCCAGCAGTTTACACGGGAGCTCCTACGAGCAGTACTTC
CASSLHGSSYEQYF
>few|NA|TRBV15|TRBJ2-1
TGTGCCACCAGCAGAGCCGCGGGGACCTACGGCAATGAGCAGTTCTTC
CATSRAAGTYGNEQFF
>NA|TRBD1|TRBV6-1|TRBJ2-1
TGTGCCAGCAGCGTACAGGGGGCGGGGCCGAATGAGCAGTTCTTC
CASSVQGAGPNEQFF
>NA|TRBD1|TRBV4-2|TRBJ1-2
TGTGCCAGCAGCCAAGATCTCAACAGGGGGCTCTATGGCTACACCTTC
CASSQDLNRGLYGYTF
>NA|NA|TRBV7-3|TRBJ2-3
TGTGCCAGCAGCCCTAACGTGGGCCCGGCGGATACGCAGTATTTT
CASSPNVGPADTQYF
>few|TRBD1|TRBV19|TRBJ1-2
TGTGCCAGTAGGGATACCGACAGGGGGTCCTACACCTTC
CASRDTDRGSYTF
>few|NA|TRBV5-6|TRBJ1-1
TGTGCCAGCAGCCCAAGGGGGAAGAACACTGAAGCTTTCTTT
CASSPRGKNTEAFF
>few|TRBD1|TRBV7-2|TRBJ2-5
TGTGCCAGCAGCCGGGACAGGGGGTCAGAGACCCAGTACTTC
CASSRDRGSETQYF
>NA|NA|TRBV28|TRBJ2-7
TGTGCCAGCGGCGGCACAGGACGGCGGATCGGGGAGCAGTACTTC
CASGGTGRRIGEQYF
>few|NA|TRBV27|TRBJ2-7
TGTGCCAGCAGTTTATCCAGGGTTTCGACCTACGAGCAGTACTTC
CASSLSRVSTYEQYF
>few|TRBD2|TRBV6-1|TRBJ2-2
TGTGCCAGCAGTGGGTTGCGGGAGTCTACCGGGGAGCTGTTTTTT
CASSGLRESTGELFF
>few|NA|TRBV11-3|TRBJ2-2
TGTGCCAGCAGCCCCACGGACAGCTACACCGGGGAGCTGTTTTTT
CASSPTDSYTGELFF
>NA|TRBD1|TRBV19|TRBJ1-5
TGTGCCAGTACCCGACAGGGGGGGAATCAGCCCCAGCATTTT
CASTRQGGNQPQHF
>NA|NA|TRBV28|TRBJ2-7
TGTGCCAGCAGTTTAGCAGGTTCCTACGAGCAGTACTTC
CASSLAGSYEQYF
>few|TRBD2|TRBV2|TRBJ2-2
TGTGCCAGCAGACCCCCCGCCGGCGGGAGCGACACCGGGGAGCTGTTTTTT
CASRPPAGGSDTGELFF
>few|NA|TRBV10-2|TRBJ2-4
TGCGCCAGCATGCTAGTGGCCAAAAACATTCAGTACTTC
CASMLVAKNIQYF
>many|TRBD1|TRBV27|TRBJ2-7
TGTGCCAGCAGCCGACAGGGGACAAACTACGAGCAGTACTTC
CASSRQGTNYEQYF
>NA|TRBD2|TRBV7-2|TRBJ2-3
TGTGCCAGCAGCTTGGCTAGCGGGCCAGATACGCAGTATTTT
CASSLASGPDTQYF
>many|TRBD1|TRBV19|TRBJ1-5
TGTGCCAGTAGTATAGCTTCACAGGGGGCTCAGCCCCAGCATTTT
CASSIASQGAQPQHF
>NA|TRBD2|TRBV5-8|TRBJ2-1
TGTGCCAGCAGCTTGACGGGACTAGCGGGAGAGAGGCAGTTCTTC
CASSLTGLAGERQFF
>NA|TRBD1|TRBV15|TRBJ2-2
TGTGCCACCAGCAGAGATCATGGGACAGGGTACACCGGGGAGCTGTTTTTT
CATSRDHGTGYTGELFF
>few|NA|TRBV11-2|TRBJ1-1
TGTGCCAGCAGCTTCCGGGGAAGAACTGAAGCTTTCTTT
CASSFRGRTEAFF
>few|TRBD1|TRBV6-1|TRBJ1-5
TGTGCCAGCAGTGCGGGGGCCAGGGGGCCGTATAGCAATCAGCCCCAGCATTTT
CASSAGARGPYSNQPQHF
>few|TRBD1|TRBV18|TRBJ1-4
TGTGCCAGCTCACCGGGACAGGGTGAAAAACTGTTTTTT
CASSPGQGEKLFF